Each of the 23 T cell receptor beta chains below was sequenced from the same sample in a study of blood T cell repertoires in COVID-19. Repertoires were generated with immunoSEQ multiplex PCR, while TCRdb's copy carries only in-frame clones and drops some. The profile shows around 180,000 clones, roughly 90% of them singletons. The sequenced material came from peripheral blood. These receptor sequences come from a man between 65 and 79 years old with active or convalescent COVID-19.

The V and J genes are TRBV4-3 and TRBJ1-3; perhaps TRBD1 as D (6 bases). Germline V gives CDR1 LGHNA, CDR2 YSLEER. Trimming shortened V by 1 base and J by 0 bases, and 13 bases separated the two germline ends. CDR3 size: 17 residues. The CDR3 region is CASSQGLVDSSGNTIYF. In DNA form, the CDR3 reads TGCGCCAGCAGCCAAGGGCTCGTGGACAGCTCTGGAAACACCATATATTTT.

This chain uses TRBV7-8 with TRBJ1-6; D may be TRBD1 (6 bases). The CDR3 sequence is 14 residues long. The ends were cut back, 3 bases at V and 7 bases at J, with 10 bases in the middle. The germline V gene has CDR1 SGHVS and CDR2 FQNEAQ. The DNA for the CDR3 is TGTGCCAGCAGCTTCTGGACAGCCAATTCACCCCTCCACTTT. It encodes CASSFWTANSPLHF.

The V call is TRBV27, the J call TRBJ2-3; 8 nucleotides align to TRBD2. J lost 0 bases, V lost 2 bases, and 4 bases had no gene match. CDR1 and CDR2 from the germline V gene are MNHEY and SMNVEV (reference sequence). The CDR3 sequence is 16 residues long. CDR3 coding DNA: TGTGCCAGCAGTTTAGTGCGGGAGGCCAGCACAGATACGCAGTATTTT. Amino acids: CASSLVREASTDTQYF.

The chain couples TRBV5-1 to TRBJ1-4; TRBD1 matches 7 bases. V dropped 2 bases and J dropped 8; count of bases not matched to a gene: 6. The germline V gene encodes CDR1 SGHRS and CDR2 YFSETQ. CDR3 length: 14 amino acids. The CDR3 region has the DNA TGCGCCAGCAGCTTTACAGGGGCGGGGGAAAAACTGTTTTTT. Protein sequence: CASSFTGAGEKLFF.

This clone was seen only once. The chain has TRBV29-1 and TRBJ2-1; 8 bases match TRBD2. This CDR3 contains 16 residues. V was pared by 0 bases and J by 9 bases, with 13 bases of the junction left unmatched. Per the germline V gene, CDR1 is SQVTM and CDR2 is ANQGSEA. The CDR3: CSVEEVGGKREFEQFF. In DNA form, the CDR3 reads TGCAGCGTTGAAGAGGTCGGAGGGAAGCGGGAGTTTGAGCAGTTCTTC.

This chain links TRBV18 with TRBJ2-5, with D uncertain. This CDR3 contains 13 residues. Trimming cost V 2 bases and J 4 bases, with 8 bases left between them. From germline, CDR1 is KGHSH and CDR2 LQKENI. The CDR3 loop is CASSPVAVETQYF. The CDR3 DNA follows: TGTGCCAGCTCACCAGTGGCAGTAGAGACCCAGTACTTC.

The CDR3 DNA sequence: TGTGCCAGTAGACCTCAAACCGCCGGGACAGATACGCAGTATTTT. This codes for CASRPQTAGTDTQYF. This chain uses TRBV19 with TRBJ2-3; D gene ambiguous. This CDR3 is built from 15 residues. Germline CDR1 reads LNHDA; CDR2 reads SQIVND (reference sequence). V lost 6 bases and J 3 bases, leaving 16 bases between the germline ends.

The rearrangement links TRBV7-9 to TRBJ1-1; D is uncertain. Trimming took off 0 bases at V and 0 bases at J, with 5 bases between the two ends. The germline V gene has CDR1 SEHNR and CDR2 FQNEAQ (reference sequence). The CDR3 sequence is 14 residues long. The DNA of the CDR3 is TGTGCCAGCAGCTTAGCGGCTCTGAACACTGAAGCTTTCTTT. Amino acids: CASSLAALNTEAFF.

The chain combines TRBV12-5 with TRBJ1-5; no reliable D call. This CDR3 contains 18 residues. Germline V gene data show CDR1 as LGHNT and CDR2 as FRNRAP. Trimming shortened V by 3 bases and J by 0 bases, and 18 bases separated the two germline ends. CDR3 nucleotides: TGTGCTAGTGGTTTCTTCCTAGGCGGAGACTATAGCAATCAGCCCCAGCATTTT. This sequence encodes CASGFFLGGDYSNQPQHF.

The chain recombines TRBV18 with TRBJ1-5, with D maybe TRBD1 (6 bases). CDR1 and CDR2 (germline): KGHSH, LQKENI. There are 15 residues in the CDR3. The V end lost 4 bases, the J end lost 4 bases, and 14 bases lay between the germline ends. In DNA, the CDR3 is TGTGCCAGCTCACTGACCTTGGACAGTAATCAGCCCCAGCATTTT. It is translated as CASSLTLDSNQPQHF.

Comments on this clone: Distinct nucleotide sequences in the sample also encode this CDR3. The V call is TRBV9, the J call TRBJ2-3; TRBD2 might be the D (5 bases). The CDR3 consists of 15 residues. CDR1 is SGDLS, CDR2 YYNGEE, per germline. With 0 bases removed from V and 2 bases from J, the gap between germline ends came to 10 bases. The DNA for the CDR3 is TGTGCCAGCAGCGTAGGTCTAGCCCCCACAGATACGCAGTATTTT. This encodes CASSVGLAPTDTQYF. The full variable domain, rest sourced from reference TRBV9 and TRBJ2-3, is DSGVTQTPKHLITATGQRVTLRCSPRSGDLSVYWYQQSLDQGLQFLIQYYNGEERAKGNILERFSAQQFPDLHSELNLSSLELGDSALYFCASSVGLAPTDTQYFGPGTRLTVL.

The chain carries TRBV4-3 and TRBJ1-3, with D uncertain. V was pared by 4 bases and J by 7 bases, with 11 bases between. The length of the CDR3 is 13 residues. CDR1 is LGHNA, CDR2 YSLEER, per germline. CDR3 DNA: TGCGCCAGCAGCCCAGGACTCGGGAACACCATATATTTT. It specifies CASSPGLGNTIYF.

The J gene is TRBJ1-2, the V gene TRBV14; TRBD1 is a possible D gene (6 bases). V dropped 3 bases and J dropped 4 bases, with 12 bases sitting between them. There are 14 residues in the CDR3. The germline gives CDR1 SGHDN, CDR2 FVKESK. Written as DNA, the CDR3 is TGTGCCAGCAGCCATCTTGGACAGTCCTATGGCTACACCTTC. This gives the protein CASSHLGQSYGYTF.

The table lists this clone with a count of one. The chain is built from TRBV6-5 and TRBJ2-7, with 9 bases identical to TRBD1. V shed 5 bases and J 6 bases; nucleotides not matched to a gene: 8. The CDR3 totals 14 residues. Germline V gives CDR1 MNHEY, CDR2 SVGAGI. CDR3 sequence: CASSTGTGPAEQYF. In DNA, the CDR3 is TGTGCCAGCAGTACCGGGACAGGGCCCGCCGAGCAGTACTTC.

With respect to this clone: Additional DNA sequences in this sample encode the identical CDR3. J is TRBJ2-2 and V is TRBV18, with D perhaps TRBD1 (5 bases). This CDR3 comprises 15 residues. Germline V gives CDR1 KGHSH, CDR2 LQKENI. Trimming left V 3 bases short and J 2 bases short, with 10 bases between. This CDR3 reads CASSPLQGNTGELFF. DNA of the CDR3: TGTGCCAGCTCACCTTTGCAGGGCAACACCGGGGAGCTGTTTTTT.

The V and J genes are TRBV10-2 and TRBJ1-5; D uncertain. The ends were cut back, 2 bases at V and 4 bases at J, with 12 bases in the middle. The CDR3 sequence is 15 residues long. Germline V gene data show CDR1 as WSHSY and CDR2 as SAAADI. CDR3 in amino acids: CASSEGSAPNQPQHF. The CDR3 DNA sequence: TGCGCCAGCAGTGAGGGGAGCGCCCCAAATCAGCCCCAGCATTTT.

The chain carries TRBV4-2 and TRBJ1-4, with D perhaps TRBD1 (5 bases). Trimming stripped 1 base from V and 0 bases from J, with 9 bases between. The CDR3 consists of 16 residues. Germline-derived CDR1 and CDR2 are LGHNA and YNFKEQ. The CDR3 sequence: CASSQASRATNEKLFF. DNA for the CDR3: TGTGCCAGCAGCCAAGCGTCCAGGGCAACTAATGAAAAACTGTTTTTT.

This chain joins TRBV3-1 (or the pseudogene TRBV3-2) and TRBJ2-7; 9 bases are a match to TRBD2. The CDR3 totals 14 residues. The germline CDR1 and CDR2 sequences are LGHDT and YNNKEL (reference sequence). J gave up 4 bases and V 6 bases, and 7 bases lay outside the gene matches. The CDR3 sequence is CASRGSGRIYEQYF. The CDR3 nucleotides are TGTGCCAGCAGGGGGAGCGGGAGGATTTACGAGCAGTACTTC.

V is TRBV4-3 and J is TRBJ2-7, with D possibly TRBD1 on 6 matching bases. V was clipped by 2 bases and J by 9 bases, with 17 bases between them. Germline V gives CDR1 LGHNA, CDR2 YSLEER. CDR3 length: 14 amino acids. CDR3 sequence: CASSQHGTNGGQYF. CDR3 bases: TGCGCCAGCAGCCAACACGGGACAAACGGCGGGCAGTACTTC.

The chain uses TRBV4-3 and TRBJ1-2, with TRBD1 matching over 8 bases. Germline V CDR1 and CDR2: LGHNA, YSLEER. With 2 bases clipped from V and 3 bases from J, the junction kept 5 bases outside the gene matches. The CDR3 has 15 amino acids. The CDR3 loop is CASSQWTGSDYGYTF. Written as DNA, the CDR3 is TGCGCCAGCAGCCAATGGACAGGGTCGGACTATGGCTACACCTTC.

The chain joins TRBV4-3 to TRBJ2-1; D unclear. CDR1 and CDR2 (germline): LGHNA, YSLEER. This CDR3 region has 14 residues. Trimming pared 1 base from V and 7 bases from J, leaving 11 bases between. CDR3 coding DNA: TGCGCCAGCAGCCAAGTTGGCCCCATTAATGAGCAGTTCTTC. Translation: CASSQVGPINEQFF.

The chain recombines TRBV28 with TRBJ1-1; 8 bases map to TRBD1. The CDR3 consists of 14 residues. CDR1 is MDHEN and CDR2 is SYDVKM in the germline V gene. V was pared by 5 bases and J by 3 bases, with 5 bases of the junction left unmatched. The CDR3 DNA reads TGTGCCAGCAGTCTCGGACAGGGCTACACTGAAGCTTTCTTT. Translation: CASSLGQGYTEAFF.

Only a few counts were recorded for this clone. This chain uses TRBV11-2 with TRBJ1-2; 7 bases line up with TRBD1. The CDR3 is made up of 14 amino acids. Germline loops: CDR1 SGHAT, CDR2 FQNNGV. The trim removed 0 bases at V and 4 bases at J, leaving 2 bases unmatched. CDR3: CASSLEGQSYGYTF. DNA for the CDR3: TGTGCCAGCAGCTTAGAGGGACAGAGCTATGGCTACACCTTC. Full variable domain (missing parts from reference TRBV11-2 and TRBJ1-2): EAGVAQSPRYKIIEKRQSVAFWCNPISGHATLYWYQQILGQGPKLLIQFQNNGVVDDSQLPKDRFSAERLKGVDSTLKIQPAKLEDSAVYLCASSLEGQSYGYTFGSGTRLTVV.